The clone carrying this T cell receptor (beta chain) was observed a handful of times. In the authors' methods: Reference gene primers were amplified, and this amplification served to estimate nucleated cell counts. TCRdb's copy holds only in-frame clones and misses some; the assay was immunoSEQ multiplex PCR. V, J and clone size reflect that table, while D and trimming were determined from the DNA. The sample holds roughly 200,000 clones, 85% to 90% seen once. This sample is drawn from a study of blood T cell repertoires in COVID-19. Looking at the study overall: From T cells, B-cell-depleted T cells, or PBMCs came the material, which was cDNA or gDNA.

The CDR3 is 13 amino acids. V dropped 6 bases and J dropped 4 bases, with 10 bases sitting between them. Germline CDR1 MNHEY, CDR2 SMNVEV (reference sequence). This TCR was recovered from a man younger than 30 with active or convalescent COVID-19. This chain connects TRBV27 to TRBJ1-5; D is undetermined. What was sequenced was peripheral blood. The CDR3 coding sequence is TGTGCCAGCAGACGAGGGCAGAATCAGCCCCAGCATTTT. Translation gives CASRRGQNQPQHF.